The rows below give T cell receptor beta chains drawn from one sample of a study of tumor and adjacent non-tumor tissue in lung cancer. TCRdb re-called the multiplex PCR reads through MiXCR, storing one row per CDR3 protein. The table records approximately 150,000 distinct CDR3 sequences, around 67% of them present only once. The specimen sequenced was lung tumor tissue. All receptors come from a man in his sixties with small cell lung cancer. Each CDR3 is given with its conserved first and last residue. Fields, in order: J gene, V gene, CDR3 protein.

TRBJ2-7,TRBV4-1,CESSLVERSYEQYF
TRBJ2-1,TRBV7-8,CASSLEPHTYNEQFF
TRBJ2-7,TRBV28,CASSLLAGLGEQYF
TRBJ1-5,TRBV6-2/TRBV6-3,CASSNPNQPQHF
TRBJ1-2,TRBV6-5,CASSSAGDSYGYTF
TRBJ2-1,TRBV6-5,CASTPRTSVGYNEQFF
TRBJ2-1,TRBV29-1,CSAWDYQSGGGFF
TRBJ2-3,TRBV29-1,CSVGVFGGSADTQYF
TRBJ2-3,TRBV11-2,CASSLRRVDTQYF
TRBJ1-1,TRBV24-1,CATSGRGRGNTEAFF
TRBJ1-1,TRBV4-2,CASSQVQGGQGEAFF
TRBJ2-5,TRBV5-4,CATIRTAGASETQYF
TRBJ1-1,TRBV12-3/TRBV12-4,CASRLRAGTGTEAFF
TRBJ2-1,TRBV12-3/TRBV12-4,CASSPRPQVREQFF
TRBJ1-3,TRBV12-3/TRBV12-4,CASSSPGSGNTTYF
TRBJ2-6,TRBV29-1,CSVRTGGAGANVLTF
TRBJ2-2,TRBV30,CAWSIEISGELFF
TRBJ2-2,TRBV6-5,CASSLGGRAAEELFF
TRBJ1-1,TRBV6-2/TRBV6-3,CASSYRQKITEAFF
TRBJ1-5,TRBV6-2/TRBV6-3,CASSTEATNHQPQHF
TRBJ2-3,TRBV28,CASSFSRLGTDTQYF
TRBJ2-3,TRBV29-1,CSTTPPGQGRGTRYF
TRBJ2-5,TRBV6-1,CASSEGLVGQETQYF
TRBJ1-2,TRBV11-3,CDSSFSDRPKYGYTF
TRBJ1-2,TRBV24-1,CATSDAGKAYGYTF
TRBJ2-5,TRBV4-2,CASSQGLAETQYF
TRBJ1-5,TRBV28,CASSTVGTQHF
TRBJ2-7,TRBV11-2,CASSFSGTGNEQYF
TRBJ1-1,TRBV14,CASGRLNTEAFF
TRBJ2-5,TRBV10-3,CAISETGTAQETQYF
TRBJ2-7,TRBV9,CARSGRDGDYEQYF
TRBJ2-7,TRBV28,CASSSWYEQYF
TRBJ2-7,TRBV28,CASSSLTDPSSYERYF
TRBJ2-7,TRBV11-3,CACSAPASYEQHF
TRBJ1-2,TRBV11-2,CASNLDRGYGYTF
TRBJ2-1,TRBV11-1,CASSSAPESQPNEQFF